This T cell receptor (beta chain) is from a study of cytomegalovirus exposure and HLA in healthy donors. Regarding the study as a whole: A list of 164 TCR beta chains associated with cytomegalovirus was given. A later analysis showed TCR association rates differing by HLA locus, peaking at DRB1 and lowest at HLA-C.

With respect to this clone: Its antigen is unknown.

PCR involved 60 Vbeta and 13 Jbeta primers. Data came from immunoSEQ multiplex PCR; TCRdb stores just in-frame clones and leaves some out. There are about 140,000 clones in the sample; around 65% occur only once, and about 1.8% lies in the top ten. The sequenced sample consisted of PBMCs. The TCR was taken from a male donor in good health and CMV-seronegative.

CDR3 coding DNA: TGCGCCAGCAGCCCTGGACAGGGTGGAGAGACCCAGTACTTC. Translated, it gives CASSPGQGGETQYF. The chain combines TRBV4-1 with TRBJ2-5, with TRBD1 matching 8 bases. This CDR3 has 14 residues. Germline V gives CDR1 MGHRA, CDR2 YSYEKL. V gave up 4 bases and J gave up 4 bases; unmatched junction bases: 5.